The TCR beta chain under discussion was sequenced for a study of cytomegalovirus exposure and HLA in healthy donors. This clone was seen only a few times. PCR primers comprised 60 Vbeta and 13 Jbeta primers. The table came from immunoSEQ multiplex PCR; TCRdb's copy has only in-frame clones and leaves some out. The data hold around 140,000 clones, with more than 70% observed a single time. CDR1 LGHNA and CDR2 YSLEER come from the germline V gene. V shed 0 bases and J 4 bases; nucleotides not matched to a gene: 7. The CDR3 is 18 residues long. The clonotype originates from a male donor in good health and CMV-seronegative. The chain uses TRBV4-3 and TRBJ1-3; 12 nucleotides align to TRBD1. Sequencing was performed on PBMCs. The CDR3 sequence is CASSQEPGTGGFGNTIYF. CDR3 in DNA: TGCGCCAGCAGCCAAGAACCAGGGACAGGGGGCTTCGGAAACACCATATATTTT.